These 5 T cell receptor beta chains share one sample of origin, sequenced in a study of blood T cell repertoires in COVID-19. The repertoire was sequenced with immunoSEQ multiplex PCR; TCRdb's copy has only in-frame clones and lacks some. The table includes some 120,000 clones, roughly four fifths detected once. The specimen sequenced was peripheral blood. The receptors were sampled from a man in his 70s with acute or convalescent COVID-19.

CDR3 DNA sequence: TGTGCCATCAGTGGGGGTAAGGGACAGGGGCTCGCTGAAGCTTTCTTT. Amino acid sequence: CAISGGKGQGLAEAFF. V and J are TRBV10-3 and TRBJ1-1; 10 nucleotides match TRBD1. Germline CDR1 and CDR2: ENHRY and SYGVKD. CDR3 length: 16 residues. The ends lost 4 bases at V and 6 bases at J; junction bases unmatched: 11.

The CDR3 coding sequence is TGTGCCAGCAGCTTAGGACTAGCGGGGTTCACCGGGGAGCTGTTTTTT. Its protein is CASSLGLAGFTGELFF. This chain connects TRBV5-6 to TRBJ2-2; 12 positions match TRBD2. CDR3 length: 16 residues. From germline, CDR1 is SGHDT and CDR2 YYEEEE. V shed 2 bases, J shed 4 bases, and the junction held 3 bases outside the gene matches. Using reference TRBV5-6 and TRBJ2-2 for the parts outside the CDR3, the full variable domain is DAGVTQSPTHLIKTRGQQVTLRCSPKSGHDTVSWYQQALGQGPQFIFQYYEEEERQRGNFPDRFSGHQFPNYSSELNVNALLLGDSALYLCASSLGLAGFTGELFFGEGSRLTVL.

The count of this clone is one. J is TRBJ2-3 and V is TRBV10-1, with a tentative D call TRBD2 (5 bases). CDR1 is WNHNN and CDR2 is SYGVQD in the germline V gene (reference sequence). The CDR3 runs to 14 residues. The V end lost 3 bases, the J end lost 4 bases, and 11 bases lay between the germline ends. CDR3 nucleotide sequence: TGCGCCAGCAGTGACCGAGCGGTGGCAGATACGCAGTATTTT. This codes for CASSDRAVADTQYF.

This chain connects TRBV10-3 to TRBJ2-2; D is perhaps TRBD1 (6 bases). CDR1 and CDR2 from the germline V gene are ENHRY and SYGVKD. The germline V and J ends were trimmed by 4 bases and 7 bases, with 7 bases remaining between them. The CDR3 runs to 12 residues. The CDR3 protein is CAISGTVGELFF. CDR3 sequence (DNA): TGTGCCATCAGTGGGACAGTCGGGGAGCTGTTTTTT.

The J gene is TRBJ2-7, the V gene TRBV23-1; 9 nucleotides match TRBD1. TRBV23-1 is marked as an open reading frame, function uncertain. CDR3 length equals 19 residues. The trim removed 4 bases at V and 1 base at J, leaving 17 bases unmatched. CDR3 loop: CASSPCFGTGLAKSYEQYF. The CDR3 bases are TGCGCCAGCAGTCCTTGTTTCGGGACAGGGCTAGCGAAATCCTACGAGCAGTACTTC.